These T cell receptor beta chains were read from a single sample in a study of T cell responses to AZD1222 COVID-19 vaccine. Repertoires were generated with immunoSEQ multiplex PCR, while TCRdb's copy carries only in-frame clones and drops some. The table lists approximately 260,000 clones, more than 80% of them singletons. Sequencing used peripheral blood, obtained on day 0 of AZD1222 vaccination. The receptor set was obtained from an adult in good health. Each CDR3 is given with its conserved first and last residue. The D gene is left open where the match is weak. For some rows the clone size is stated as once, few or many, or as a class when expanded; others skip it.

d_gene	v_gene	j_gene	abundance	CDR3nt	CDR3aa
.	TRBV19	TRBJ1-5	.	TGTGCCAGTAATTTACCGGACACTAGCAATCAGCCCCAGCATTTT	CASNLPDTSNQPQHF
TRBD1	TRBV11-3	TRBJ2-7	once	TGTGCCGGCCTAGACGGGGACAGCTCCTACGAGCAGTACTTC	CAGLDGDSSYEQYF
.	TRBV5-4	TRBJ1-1	.	TGTGCCAGCAGCTTGTATCAGGGGCGGAACACTGAAGCTTTCTTT	CASSLYQGRNTEAFF
.	TRBV6-6	TRBJ1-2	.	TGTGCCAGCACCAAATCGGAGGGGCTTAGCTACACCTTC	CASTKSEGLSYTF
TRBD1	TRBV29-1	TRBJ2-2	.	TGCAGCGTCCAACCGGGACAGGGGATGGGGGAGCTGTTTTTT	CSVQPGQGMGELFF
TRBD1	TRBV28	TRBJ2-7	.	TGTGCCAGCAGTTCGGGACAGGGGAGATACGAGCAGTACTTC	CASSSGQGRYEQYF
.	TRBV24-1	TRBJ1-2	.	TGTGCCACCAGCGGGGACGGAGCTAACTATGGCTACACCTTC	CATSGDGANYGYTF
.	TRBV28	TRBJ2-7	.	TGTGCCAGCAGTGCCCAGTACAGGGATGGCGAGCAGTACTTC	CASSAQYRDGEQYF
.	TRBV18	TRBJ1-6	.	TGTGCCAGCTCACCATATAGGACTGGGTACAGTCATTCACCCCTCCACTTT	CASSPYRTGYSHSPLHF
.	TRBV3-1/TRBV3-2	TRBJ1-3	.	TGTGCCAGCAACCTCCCGACAAGGCCGACCAACACCATATATTTT	CASNLPTRPTNTIYF
.	TRBV7-2	TRBJ1-2	.	TGTGCCAGCAGCTCACCCAAAGCCACTAACTATGGCTACACCTTC	CASSSPKATNYGYTF
.	TRBV7-2	TRBJ2-3	.	TGTGCCAGCAGCTTAGCTGCGCGGCGCAGCACAGATACGCAGTATTTT	CASSLAARRSTDTQYF
TRBD1	TRBV28	TRBJ2-7	.	TGTGCCAGCATCTCGGGACAGAGCAGCTCCTACGAGCAGTACTTC	CASISGQSSSYEQYF
.	TRBV5-1	TRBJ2-7	.	TGCGCCAGCAGCTTGGCCCATGGGACAACCGCGGACGAGCAGTACTTC	CASSLAHGTTADEQYF
.	TRBV3-1/TRBV3-2	TRBJ1-4	.	TGTGCCAGCAGCCAAGCGGGGGGTACTAATGAAAAACTGTTTTTT	CASSQAGGTNEKLFF
TRBD2	TRBV28	TRBJ2-7	.	TGTGCCAGCAGGGGCGGGGGAAGCTCCTACGAGCAGTACTTC	CASRGGGSSYEQYF
.	TRBV9	TRBJ1-2	.	TGTGCCAGCAGCGTAGGCCCCGGACAGCTATATGGCTACACCTTC	CASSVGPGQLYGYTF
TRBD2	TRBV7-2	TRBJ2-7	.	TGTGCCAGCAGCCCCGCCAGCGGGATTTTCTACGAGCAGTACTTC	CASSPASGIFYEQYF
.	TRBV12-3/TRBV12-4	TRBJ2-7	.	TGTGCCAGCAGTCGCCGCGGGTCCGAGCAGTACTTC	CASSRRGSEQYF
TRBD2	TRBV5-1	TRBJ2-7	.	TGCGCCAGCAGCTTGGATGGACTAGCGGGCGCGCAGTACTTC	CASSLDGLAGAQYF
.	TRBV28	TRBJ1-3	.	TGTGCCAGCAGTTCCCCCTCCCGCACAGGGTATACCGTTGGAAACACCATATATTTT	CASSSPSRTGYTVGNTIYF
.	TRBV5-6	TRBJ2-3	.	TGTGCCAGCAGCTTGGGAGCCGGTAGTACGCAGTATTTT	CASSLGAGSTQYF